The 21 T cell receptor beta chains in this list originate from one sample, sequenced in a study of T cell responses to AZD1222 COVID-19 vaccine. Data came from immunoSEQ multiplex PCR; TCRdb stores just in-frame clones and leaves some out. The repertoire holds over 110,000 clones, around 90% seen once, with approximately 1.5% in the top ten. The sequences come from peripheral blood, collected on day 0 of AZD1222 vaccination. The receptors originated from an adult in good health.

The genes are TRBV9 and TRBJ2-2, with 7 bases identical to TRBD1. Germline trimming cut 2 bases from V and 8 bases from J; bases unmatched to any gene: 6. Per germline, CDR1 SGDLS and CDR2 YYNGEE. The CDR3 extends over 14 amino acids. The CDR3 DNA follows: TGTGCCAGCAGCGTGACAGGGTTTCCTGGGGAGCTGTTTTTT. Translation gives CASSVTGFPGELFF.

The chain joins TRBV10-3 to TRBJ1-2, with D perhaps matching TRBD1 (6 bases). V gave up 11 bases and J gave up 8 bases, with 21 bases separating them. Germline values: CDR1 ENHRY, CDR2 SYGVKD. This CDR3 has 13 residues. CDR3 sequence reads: CASRGGGLGGYTF. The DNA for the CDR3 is TGTGCCTCCCGGGGGGGCGGTTTGGGAGGCTACACCTTC.

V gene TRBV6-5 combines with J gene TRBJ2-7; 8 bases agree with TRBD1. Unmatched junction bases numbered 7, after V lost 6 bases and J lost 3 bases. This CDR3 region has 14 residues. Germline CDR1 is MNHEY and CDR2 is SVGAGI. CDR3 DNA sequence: TGTGCCAGCAGCACTCCAGGGGGCAGCTACGAGCAGTACTTC. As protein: CASSTPGGSYEQYF.

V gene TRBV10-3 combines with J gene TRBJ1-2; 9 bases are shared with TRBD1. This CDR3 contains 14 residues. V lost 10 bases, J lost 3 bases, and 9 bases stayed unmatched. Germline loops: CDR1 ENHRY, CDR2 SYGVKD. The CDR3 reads CATARTGADYGYTF. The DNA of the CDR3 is TGTGCCACCGCCAGGACAGGGGCGGACTATGGCTACACCTTC.

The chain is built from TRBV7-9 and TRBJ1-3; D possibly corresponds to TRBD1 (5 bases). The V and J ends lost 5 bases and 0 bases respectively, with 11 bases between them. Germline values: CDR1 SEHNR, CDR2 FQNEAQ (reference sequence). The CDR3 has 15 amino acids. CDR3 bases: TGTGCCAGCAGCAATCTTACAGGCTCTGGAAACACCATATATTTT. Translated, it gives CASSNLTGSGNTIYF. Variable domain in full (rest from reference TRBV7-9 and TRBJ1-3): DTGVSQNPRHKITKRGQNVTFRCDPISEHNRLYWYRQTLGQGPEFLTYFQNEAQLEKSRLLSDRFSAERPKGSFSTLEIQRTEQGDSAMYLCASSNLTGSGNTIYFGEGSWLTVV.

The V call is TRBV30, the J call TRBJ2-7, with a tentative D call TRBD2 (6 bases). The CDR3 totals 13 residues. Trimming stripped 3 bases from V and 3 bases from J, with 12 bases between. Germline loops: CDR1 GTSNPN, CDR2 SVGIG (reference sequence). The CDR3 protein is CAWSPIGGYEQYF. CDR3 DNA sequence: TGTGCCTGGAGCCCGATCGGGGGCTACGAGCAGTACTTC.

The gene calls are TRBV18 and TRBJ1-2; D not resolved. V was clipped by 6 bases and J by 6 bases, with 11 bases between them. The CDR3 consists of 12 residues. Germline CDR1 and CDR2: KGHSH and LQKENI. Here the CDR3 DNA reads TGTGCCAGCTCCTATCGCGGGGATGGCTACACCTTC. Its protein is CASSYRGDGYTF.

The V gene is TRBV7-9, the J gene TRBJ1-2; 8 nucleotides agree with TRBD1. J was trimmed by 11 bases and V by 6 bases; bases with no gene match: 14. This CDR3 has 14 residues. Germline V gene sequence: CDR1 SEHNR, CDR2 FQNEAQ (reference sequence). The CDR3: CASSYAGTGGPYTF. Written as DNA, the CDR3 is TGTGCCAGCAGTTACGCCGGGACAGGCGGGCCATACACCTTC.

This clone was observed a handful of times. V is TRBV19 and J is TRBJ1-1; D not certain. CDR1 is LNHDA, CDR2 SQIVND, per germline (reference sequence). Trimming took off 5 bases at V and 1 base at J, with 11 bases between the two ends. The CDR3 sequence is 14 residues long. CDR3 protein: CASSYPKENTEAFF. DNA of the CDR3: TGTGCCAGTAGTTACCCCAAGGAGAACACTGAAGCTTTCTTT.

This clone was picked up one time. In DNA, the CDR3 is TGTGCTAGTGGTGTGAGACGAGGAGAATACACTGAAGCTTTCTTT. This sequence encodes CASGVRRGEYTEAFF. This rearrangement joins TRBV12-5 to TRBJ1-1; D gene ambiguous. Germline values: CDR1 LGHNT, CDR2 FRNRAP. Trimming left V 5 bases short and J 3 bases short, with 16 bases between. The CDR3 is 15 residues long.

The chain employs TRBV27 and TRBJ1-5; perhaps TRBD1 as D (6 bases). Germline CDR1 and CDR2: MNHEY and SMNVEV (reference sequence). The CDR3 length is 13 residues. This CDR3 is CAALEGGLQPQHF. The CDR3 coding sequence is TGTGCAGCCCTAGAGGGGGGACTTCAGCCCCAGCATTTT.

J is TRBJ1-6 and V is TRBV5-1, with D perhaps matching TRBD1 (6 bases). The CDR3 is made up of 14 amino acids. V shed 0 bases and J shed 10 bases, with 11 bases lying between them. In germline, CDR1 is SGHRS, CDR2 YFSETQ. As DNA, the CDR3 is TGCGCCAGCAGCTTGGTCAGGGGCAACTCACCCCTCCACTTT. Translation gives CASSLVRGNSPLHF.

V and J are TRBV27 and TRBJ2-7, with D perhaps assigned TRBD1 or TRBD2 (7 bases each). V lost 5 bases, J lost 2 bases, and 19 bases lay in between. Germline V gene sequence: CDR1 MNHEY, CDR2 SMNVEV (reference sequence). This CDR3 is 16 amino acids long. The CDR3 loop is CASSARDSRGAYEQYF. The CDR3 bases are TGTGCCAGCAGTGCCCGGGACAGCCGGGGGGCCTACGAGCAGTACTTC.

CDR3 loop: CSVEDVSGSSYEQYF. DNA for the CDR3: TGCAGCGTTGAAGATGTTAGCGGGAGCTCCTACGAGCAGTACTTC. This chain connects TRBV29-1 to TRBJ2-7; 9 positions agree with TRBD2. The CDR3 contains 15 residues. Germline V CDR1 and CDR2: SQVTM, ANQGSEA. V gave up 0 bases and J gave up 0 bases; unmatched junction bases: 3.

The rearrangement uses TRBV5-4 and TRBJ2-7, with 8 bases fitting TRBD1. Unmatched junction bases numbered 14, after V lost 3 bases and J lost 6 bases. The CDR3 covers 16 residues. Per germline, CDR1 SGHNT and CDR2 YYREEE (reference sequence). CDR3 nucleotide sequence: TGTGCCAGCAGCTCTAGGACAGGGTCTCAACCAGCCGAGCAGTACTTC. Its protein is CASSSRTGSQPAEQYF. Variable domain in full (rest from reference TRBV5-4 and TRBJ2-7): ETGVTQSPTHLIKTRGQQVTLRCSSQSGHNTVSWYQQALGQGPQFIFQYYREEENGRGNFPPRFSGLQFPNYSSELNVNALELDDSALYLCASSSRTGSQPAEQYFGPGTRLTVT.

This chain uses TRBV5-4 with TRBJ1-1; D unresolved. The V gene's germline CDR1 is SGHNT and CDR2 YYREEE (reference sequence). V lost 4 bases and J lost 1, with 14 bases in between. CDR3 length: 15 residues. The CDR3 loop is CASSLELGRNTEAFF. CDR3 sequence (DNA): TGTGCCAGCAGCCTAGAACTTGGAAGGAACACTGAAGCTTTCTTT.

CDR3 loop: CASSQGGVGTGELFF. The CDR3 bases are TGTGCCAGCAGCCAAGGAGGGGTCGGAACCGGGGAGCTGTTTTTT. The chain carries TRBV3-1 (or the pseudogene TRBV3-2) and TRBJ2-2, with D tentatively TRBD1 or TRBD2 (5 bases each). Deletions cut 1 base from V and 5 bases from J, with 11 bases between. This CDR3 spans 15 amino acids. Germline V CDR1 and CDR2: LGHDT, YNNKEL (reference sequence).

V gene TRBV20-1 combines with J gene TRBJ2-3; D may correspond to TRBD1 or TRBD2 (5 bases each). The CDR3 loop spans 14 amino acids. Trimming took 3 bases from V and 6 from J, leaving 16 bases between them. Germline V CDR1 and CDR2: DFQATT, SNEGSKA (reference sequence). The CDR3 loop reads CSASDWDLRDTQYF. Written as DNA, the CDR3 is TGCAGTGCTAGTGACTGGGACCTCCGGGATACGCAGTATTTT.

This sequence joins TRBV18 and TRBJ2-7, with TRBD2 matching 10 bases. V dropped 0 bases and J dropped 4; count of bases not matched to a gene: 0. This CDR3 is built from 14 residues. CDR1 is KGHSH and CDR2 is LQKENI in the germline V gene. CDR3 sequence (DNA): TGTGCCAGCTCACCACCTAGCGGGAGGTACGAGCAGTACTTC. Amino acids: CASSPPSGRYEQYF.

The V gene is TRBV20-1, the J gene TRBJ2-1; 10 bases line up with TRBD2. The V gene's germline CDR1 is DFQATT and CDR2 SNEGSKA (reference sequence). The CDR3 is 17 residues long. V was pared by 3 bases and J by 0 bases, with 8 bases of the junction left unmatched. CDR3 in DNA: TGCAGTGCTAGTTTACTAGCGGGGATCAGCTCCTACAATGAGCAGTTCTTC. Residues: CSASLLAGISSYNEQFF.

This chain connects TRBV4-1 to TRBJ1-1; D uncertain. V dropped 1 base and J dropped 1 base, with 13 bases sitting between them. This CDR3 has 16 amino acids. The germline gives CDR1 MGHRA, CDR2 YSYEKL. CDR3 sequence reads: CASSQVLGRQNTEAFF. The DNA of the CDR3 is TGCGCCAGCAGCCAAGTCTTAGGCAGGCAGAACACTGAAGCTTTCTTT.